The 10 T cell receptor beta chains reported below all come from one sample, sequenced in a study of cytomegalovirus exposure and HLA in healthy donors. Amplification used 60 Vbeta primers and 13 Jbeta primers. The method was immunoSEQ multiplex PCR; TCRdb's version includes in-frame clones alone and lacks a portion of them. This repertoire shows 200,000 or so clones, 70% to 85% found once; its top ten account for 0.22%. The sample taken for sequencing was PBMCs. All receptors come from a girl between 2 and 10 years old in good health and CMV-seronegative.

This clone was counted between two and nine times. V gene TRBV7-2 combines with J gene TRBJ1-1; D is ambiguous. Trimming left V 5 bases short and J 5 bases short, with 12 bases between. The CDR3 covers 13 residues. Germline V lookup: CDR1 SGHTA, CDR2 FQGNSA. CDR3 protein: CASSIGGWTEAFF. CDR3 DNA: TGTGCCAGCAGCATAGGAGGATGGACTGAAGCTTTCTTT.

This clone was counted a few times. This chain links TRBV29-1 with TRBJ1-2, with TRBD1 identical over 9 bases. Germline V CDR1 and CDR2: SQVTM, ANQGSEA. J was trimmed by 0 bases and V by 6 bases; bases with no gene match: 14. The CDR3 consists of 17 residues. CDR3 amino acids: CSVEYRDRAGANYGYTF. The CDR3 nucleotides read TGCAGCGTAGAATACCGGGACAGGGCGGGGGCTAACTATGGCTACACCTTC.

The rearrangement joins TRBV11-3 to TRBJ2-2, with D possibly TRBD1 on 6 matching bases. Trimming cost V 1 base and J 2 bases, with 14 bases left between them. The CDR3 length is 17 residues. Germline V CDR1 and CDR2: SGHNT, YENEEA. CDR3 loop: CASSLGQAHLNTGELFF. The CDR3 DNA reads TGTGCCAGCAGCTTAGGACAGGCCCACTTAAACACCGGGGAGCTGTTTTTT.

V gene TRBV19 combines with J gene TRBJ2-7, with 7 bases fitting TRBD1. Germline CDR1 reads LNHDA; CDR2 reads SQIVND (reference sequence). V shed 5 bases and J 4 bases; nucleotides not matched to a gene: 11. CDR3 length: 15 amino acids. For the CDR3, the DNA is TGTGCCAGTAGTTCTGTACAGGGGCGGTTTTACGAGCAGTACTTC. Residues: CASSSVQGRFYEQYF.

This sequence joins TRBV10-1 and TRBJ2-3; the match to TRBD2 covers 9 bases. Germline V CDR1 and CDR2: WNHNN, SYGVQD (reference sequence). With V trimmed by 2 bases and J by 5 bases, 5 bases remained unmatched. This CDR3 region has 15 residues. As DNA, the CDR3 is TGCGCCAGCAGTGAGGTAGCGGGAGTTGGAGATACGCAGTATTTT. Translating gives CASSEVAGVGDTQYF.

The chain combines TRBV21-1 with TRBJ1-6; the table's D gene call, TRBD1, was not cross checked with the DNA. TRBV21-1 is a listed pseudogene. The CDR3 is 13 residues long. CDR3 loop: CASSPPGNSPLHF. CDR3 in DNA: TGTGCCAGCAGTCCCCCAGGAAATTCACCCCTCCACTTT.

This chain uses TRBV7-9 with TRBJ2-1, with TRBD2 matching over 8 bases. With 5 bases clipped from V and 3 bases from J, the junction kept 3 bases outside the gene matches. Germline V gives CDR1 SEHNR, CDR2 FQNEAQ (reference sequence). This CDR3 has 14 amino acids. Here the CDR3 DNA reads TGTGCCAGCAGCCTAAGCGGGGGCTACAATGAGCAGTTCTTC. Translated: CASSLSGGYNEQFF.

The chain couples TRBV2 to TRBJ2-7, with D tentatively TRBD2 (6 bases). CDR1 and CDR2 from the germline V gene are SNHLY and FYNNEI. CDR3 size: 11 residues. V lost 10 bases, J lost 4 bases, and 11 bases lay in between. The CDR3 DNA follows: TGTGCCACCTTAGCGGAATACGAGCAGTACTTC. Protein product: CATLAEYEQYF.

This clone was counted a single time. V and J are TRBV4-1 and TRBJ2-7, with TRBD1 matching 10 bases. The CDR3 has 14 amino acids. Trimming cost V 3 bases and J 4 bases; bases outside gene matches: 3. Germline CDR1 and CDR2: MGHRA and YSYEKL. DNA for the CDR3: TGCGCCAGCAGCCACCGGGACAGGGGTTACGAGCAGTACTTC. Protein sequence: CASSHRDRGYEQYF.

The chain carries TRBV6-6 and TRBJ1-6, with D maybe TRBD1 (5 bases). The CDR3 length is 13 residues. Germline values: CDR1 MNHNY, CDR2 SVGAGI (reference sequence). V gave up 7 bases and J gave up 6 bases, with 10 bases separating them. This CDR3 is CASTPGGNSPLHF. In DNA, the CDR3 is TGTGCCAGCACCCCCGGGGGTAATTCACCCCTCCACTTT.